This T cell receptor beta chain emerged from a study of blood T cell repertoires in COVID-19. The wider study: Acute-phase and convalescent COVID-19 samples originated in the United States, Italy and Spain. Sources were T cells, B-cell-depleted T cells, or PBMCs; the material itself was cDNA or gDNA.

The V gene's germline CDR1 is SGHNT and CDR2 YYREEE (reference sequence). The CDR3 runs to 15 residues. V lost 4 bases to trimming and J lost 2 bases; unmatched junction nucleotides: 7. How the authors handled the data: Estimation of nucleated cell counts relied on the amplification of reference gene primers. Sequencing was performed with immunoSEQ multiplex PCR; in TCRdb, only in-frame clones are kept and a portion is missing. The V and J calls and clone size are taken from that table; D and trimming were inferred from the DNA. The sample shows 70,000 to 95,000 clones, more than 70% of them seen only once.

The TCR comes from a human donor in a cohort sampled during active COVID-19. The sample comprised peripheral blood. J is TRBJ2-7 and V is TRBV5-4; 9 nucleotides align to TRBD1. The CDR3 loop is CASSGGQGGPYEQYF. In nucleotides, the CDR3 is TGTGCCAGCAGCGGGGGACAGGGAGGTCCCTACGAGCAGTACTTC.